The TCR beta chain described here comes from a study of T cell repertoires in ileal Crohn's disease. About the research overall: Patients had a median roughly 8-year disease duration, and roughly 32% were active smokers.

CDR1 and CDR2 (germline): GTSNPN, SVGIG (reference sequence). This CDR3 is built from 15 residues. V dropped 0 bases and J dropped 1 base, with 12 bases sitting between them. Study conclusions and caveats: Endoscopic recurrence occurred in every patient whose clonality exceeded 26.8%. Postoperative endoscopy occurred within one year, median approximately 6.8 months. Mucosal expansions were suggested to be mainly CD8 T cells.

In regard to this clone: Antigen specificity is unknown.

The data were produced by immunoSEQ multiplex PCR, yet TCRdb's version contains in-frame clones alone and is incomplete. The sample includes roughly 17,000 clones, 65% to 80% of them seen just once. Regarding time point: neoterminal ileum biopsy at postoperative endoscopy, about 6 months after surgery. This receptor was identified in an adult with Crohn's disease. Sample: ileal tissue. This chain joins TRBV30 and TRBJ1-1; TRBD1 might be the D (5 bases). CDR3 bases: TGTGCCTGGAGTGTAAGGGCGGGGCAGAACACTGAAGCTTTCTTT. This codes for CAWSVRAGQNTEAFF. Supplemented by reference TRBV30 and TRBJ1-1, the full variable domain reads SQTIHQWPATLVQPVGSPLSLECTVEGTSNPNLYWYRQAAGRGLQLLFYSVGIGQISSEVPQNLSASRPQDRQFILSSKKLLLSDSGFYLCAWSVRAGQNTEAFFGQGTRLTVV.